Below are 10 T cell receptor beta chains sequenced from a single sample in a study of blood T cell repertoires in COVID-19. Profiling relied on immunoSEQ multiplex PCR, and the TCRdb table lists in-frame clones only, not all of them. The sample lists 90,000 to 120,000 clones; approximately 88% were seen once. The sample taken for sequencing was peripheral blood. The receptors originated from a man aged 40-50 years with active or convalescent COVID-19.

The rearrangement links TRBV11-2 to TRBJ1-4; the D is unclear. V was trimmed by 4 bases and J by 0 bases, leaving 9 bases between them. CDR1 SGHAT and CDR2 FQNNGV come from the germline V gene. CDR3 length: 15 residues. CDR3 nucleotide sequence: TGTGCCAGCAGCTCCTGGCATGCAACTAATGAAAAACTGTTTTTT. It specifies CASSSWHATNEKLFF. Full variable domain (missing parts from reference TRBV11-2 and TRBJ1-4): EAGVAQSPRYKIIEKRQSVAFWCNPISGHATLYWYQQILGQGPKLLIQFQNNGVVDDSQLPKDRFSAERLKGVDSTLKIQPAKLEDSAVYLCASSSWHATNEKLFFGSGTQLSVL.

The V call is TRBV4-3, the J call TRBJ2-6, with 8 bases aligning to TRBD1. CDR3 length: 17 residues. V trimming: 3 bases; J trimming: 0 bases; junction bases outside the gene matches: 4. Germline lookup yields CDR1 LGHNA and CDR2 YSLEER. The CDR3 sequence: CASSQGTGSSGANVLTF. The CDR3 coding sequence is TGCGCCAGCAGCCAGGGGACAGGAAGCTCTGGGGCCAACGTCCTGACTTTC.

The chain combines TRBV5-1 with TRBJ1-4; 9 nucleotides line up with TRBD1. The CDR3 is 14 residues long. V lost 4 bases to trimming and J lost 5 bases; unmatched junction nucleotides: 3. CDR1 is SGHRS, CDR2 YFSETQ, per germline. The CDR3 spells CASSVQGANEKLFF. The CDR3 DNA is TGCGCCAGCAGCGTACAGGGGGCGAATGAAAAACTGTTTTTT.

The CDR3 loop is CARGQVTGELFF. The DNA for the CDR3 is TGTGCCAGGGGACAGGTGACCGGGGAGCTGTTTTTT. The gene calls are TRBV21-1 and TRBJ2-2; the table's D call, TRBD1, was not checked against the DNA. TRBV21-1 is designated a pseudogene. The CDR3 runs to 12 residues.

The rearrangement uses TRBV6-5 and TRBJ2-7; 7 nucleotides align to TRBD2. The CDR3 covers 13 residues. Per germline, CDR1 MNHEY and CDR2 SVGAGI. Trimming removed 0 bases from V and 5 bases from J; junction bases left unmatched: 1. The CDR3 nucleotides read TGTGCCAGCAGTTACTCCGGGGGGAACGAGCAGTACTTC. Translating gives CASSYSGGNEQYF.

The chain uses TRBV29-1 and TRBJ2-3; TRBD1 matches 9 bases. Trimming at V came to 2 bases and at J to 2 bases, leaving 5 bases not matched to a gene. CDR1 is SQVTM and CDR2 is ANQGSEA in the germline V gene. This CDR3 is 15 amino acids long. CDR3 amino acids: CSVELRDRDTDTQYF. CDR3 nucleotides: TGCAGCGTTGAACTTAGGGACAGGGACACAGATACGCAGTATTTT.

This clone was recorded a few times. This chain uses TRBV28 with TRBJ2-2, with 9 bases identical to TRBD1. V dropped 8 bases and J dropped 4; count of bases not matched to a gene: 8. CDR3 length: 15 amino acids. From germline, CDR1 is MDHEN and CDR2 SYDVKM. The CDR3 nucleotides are TGTGCCAGCCAAGCCCGGGACAGGGTCACCGGGGAGCTGTTTTTT. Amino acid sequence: CASQARDRVTGELFF.

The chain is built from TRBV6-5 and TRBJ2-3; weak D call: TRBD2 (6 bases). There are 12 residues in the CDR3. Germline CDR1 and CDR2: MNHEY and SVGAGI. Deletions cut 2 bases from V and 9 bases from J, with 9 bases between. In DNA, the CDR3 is TGTGCCAGCAGTTACGCTCGGGGGACGCAGTATTTT. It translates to CASSYARGTQYF.

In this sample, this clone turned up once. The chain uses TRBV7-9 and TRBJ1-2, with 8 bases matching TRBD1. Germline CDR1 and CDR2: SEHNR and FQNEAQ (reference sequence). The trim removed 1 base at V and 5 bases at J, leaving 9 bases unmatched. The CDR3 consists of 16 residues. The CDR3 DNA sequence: TGTGCCAGCAGCTTAGTAGGGACAGGTTCGATTTATGGCTACACCTTC. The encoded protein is CASSLVGTGSIYGYTF.

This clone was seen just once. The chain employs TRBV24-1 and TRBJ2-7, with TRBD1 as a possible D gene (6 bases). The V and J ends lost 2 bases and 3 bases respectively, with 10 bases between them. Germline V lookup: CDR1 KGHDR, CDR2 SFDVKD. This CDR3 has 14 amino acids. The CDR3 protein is CATSDSQGYYEQYF. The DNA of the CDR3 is TGTGCCACCAGTGATTCACAGGGTTACTACGAGCAGTACTTC.